The 14 T cell receptor beta chains below all came from one sample that was sequenced in a study of shared clonotypes between healthy human individuals. Libraries were prepared by immunoSEQ multiplex PCR; TCRdb keeps only in-frame clonotypes and omits some of them. The data contain about 380,000 clones, approximately 97% of them seen just once; the ten biggest clones take up 0.32%. The sample taken for sequencing was memory CD8+ T cells sorted from blood. The subset is: CD45RO+ cells pooled with CCR7-negative TemRA cells. Every receptor here comes from a man aged 30 to 45 in good health.

The chain uses TRBV30 and TRBJ2-1, with 8 nucleotides matching TRBD2. Looked up from germline, CDR1 is GTSNPN and CDR2 is SVGIG (reference sequence). The CDR3 runs to 16 residues. V was pared by 2 bases and J by 3 bases, with 9 bases of the junction left unmatched. CDR3 loop: CAWSSSGSSGYNEQFF. In DNA form, the CDR3 reads TGTGCCTGGAGTTCCAGCGGGAGTTCAGGCTACAATGAGCAGTTCTTC.

The chain employs TRBV5-1 and TRBJ1-1; maybe TRBD1 (5 bases). In germline, CDR1 is SGHRS, CDR2 YFSETQ. Trimming shortened V by 0 bases and J by 2 bases, and 14 bases separated the two germline ends. The CDR3 is 16 residues long. CDR3 in amino acids: CASSLARQGSNTEAFF. In DNA, the CDR3 is TGCGCCAGCAGCTTGGCCCGTCAGGGTTCCAACACTGAAGCTTTCTTT.

The rearrangement joins TRBV18 to TRBJ2-7; D is possibly TRBD1 (5 bases). The CDR3 loop spans 12 amino acids. Germline V gene data show CDR1 as KGHSH and CDR2 as LQKENI. With 2 bases removed from V and 3 bases from J, the gap between germline ends came to 5 bases. This CDR3 is CASSPDSYEQYF. The CDR3 nucleotides are TGTGCCAGCTCACCAGACAGCTACGAGCAGTACTTC.

The V gene is TRBV10-3, the J gene TRBJ1-2, with D unresolved. V lost 4 bases and J 1 base, leaving 7 bases between the germline ends. Per germline, CDR1 ENHRY and CDR2 SYGVKD. This CDR3 has 13 residues. The CDR3 loop reads CAISGEVNYGYTF. The DNA for the CDR3 is TGTGCCATCAGTGGGGAGGTTAACTATGGCTACACCTTC.

The chain carries TRBV25-1 and TRBJ2-3, with 8 bases lining up with TRBD1. The trim removed 8 bases at V and 2 bases at J, leaving 9 bases unmatched. Germline loops: CDR1 MGHDK, CDR2 SYGVNS. The CDR3 sequence is 15 residues long. The DNA of the CDR3 is TGTGCCAGCGGCCCTAGGACAGGGATCACAGATACGCAGTATTTT. It encodes CASGPRTGITDTQYF.

The V gene is TRBV27, the J gene TRBJ1-2, with unresolved D. Germline CDR1 reads MNHEY; CDR2 reads SMNVEV (reference sequence). The CDR3 totals 14 residues. Trimming took 3 bases from V and 4 from J, leaving 12 bases between them. The CDR3 DNA sequence: TGTGCCAGCAGTTTGGCCAGGTCCTCCTATGGCTACACCTTC. Translation gives CASSLARSSYGYTF.

This clone was detected only once. This chain connects TRBV7-3 to TRBJ2-2; D is perhaps TRBD2 (5 bases). Germline CDR1 is SGHTA and CDR2 is FQGTGA. V lost 0 bases and J lost 9, with 8 bases in between. The CDR3 totals 13 residues. The CDR3 nucleotides are TGTGCCAGCAGCTTAACGGGGAGCAGGGAGCTGTTTTTT. Amino acid sequence: CASSLTGSRELFF.

The chain has TRBV30 and TRBJ1-2, with D perhaps matching TRBD1 (5 bases). Trimming pared 2 bases from V and 2 bases from J, leaving 15 bases between. Germline-derived CDR1 and CDR2 are GTSNPN and SVGIG (reference sequence). The CDR3 totals 15 residues. The CDR3 is CAWSSVGALNYGYTF. CDR3 DNA: TGTGCCTGGAGTTCGGTAGGGGCTTTGAACTATGGCTACACCTTC. The full variable domain, in which reference TRBV30 and TRBJ1-2 provide the parts outside the CDR3, is SQTIHQWPATLVQPVGSPLSLECTVEGTSNPNLYWYRQAAGRGLQLLFYSVGIGQISSEVPQNLSASRPQDRQFILSSKKLLLSDSGFYLCAWSSVGALNYGYTFGSGTRLTVV.

This chain connects TRBV6-4 to TRBJ1-2; TRBD1 might be the D (5 bases). The V gene lost 0 bases and the J gene lost 3 bases, with 14 bases spanning the gap. Germline CDR1 is MRHNA and CDR2 is SNTAGT. The CDR3 sequence is 16 residues long. The CDR3 protein is CASSDSGVRPYYGYTF. The CDR3 DNA follows: TGTGCCAGCAGTGACTCAGGGGTCAGGCCTTACTATGGCTACACCTTC.

This chain links TRBV7-8 with TRBJ1-5, with D perhaps TRBD1 (5 bases). Germline loops: CDR1 SGHVS, CDR2 FQNEAQ. Trimming took 5 bases from V and 7 from J, leaving 9 bases between them. This CDR3 contains 12 residues. The CDR3 region has the DNA TGTGCCAGCAGCCTTGAGGGGCAGCCCCAGCATTTT. Protein: CASSLEGQPQHF.

J is TRBJ2-5 and V is TRBV6-6; no definite D call. V shed 2 bases and J shed 1 base, with 8 bases lying between them. Germline assignment: CDR1 MNHNY and CDR2 SVGAGI (reference sequence). This CDR3 has 14 residues. The chain's CDR3 is CASSYGGIQETQYF. CDR3 coding DNA: TGTGCCAGCAGTTACGGTGGGATCCAAGAGACCCAGTACTTC.

The chain carries TRBV28 and TRBJ2-7; D uncertain. V was trimmed by 3 bases and J by 6 bases, leaving 15 bases between them. Germline V gene data show CDR1 as MDHEN and CDR2 as SYDVKM. The CDR3 has 14 amino acids. In DNA, the CDR3 is TGTGCCAGCAGTTTTGGGCGCTTGGCCGGCGAGCAGTACTTC. Translation gives CASSFGRLAGEQYF.

The chain employs TRBV19 and TRBJ2-7; no firm D call. Germline assignment: CDR1 LNHDA and CDR2 SQIVND (reference sequence). V was clipped by 1 base and J by 0 bases, with 10 bases between them. The CDR3 sequence is 15 residues long. Written as DNA, the CDR3 is TGTGCCAGTAGTATAGCAGCCCGCCTCTCCTACGAGCAGTACTTC. Translated, it gives CASSIAARLSYEQYF.

The V gene is TRBV7-8, the J gene TRBJ2-1, with 7 bases that match TRBD2. Unmatched junction bases numbered 18, after V lost 2 bases and J lost 8 bases. CDR1 and CDR2 from the germline V gene are SGHVS and FQNEAQ. The CDR3 runs 18 residues. The DNA for the CDR3 is TGTGCCAGCAGCTTAATTCCGGGACTACCACTAAACTGGGATGAGCAGTTCTTC. Amino acid sequence: CASSLIPGLPLNWDEQFF. The full variable domain, its missing parts supplied by reference TRBV7-8 and TRBJ2-1, is GAGVSQSPRYKVAKRGQDVALRCDPISGHVSLFWYQQALGQGPEFLTYFQNEAQLDKSGLPSDRFFAERPEGSVSTLKIQRTQQEDSAVYLCASSLIPGLPLNWDEQFFGPGTRLTVL.